The 14 T cell receptor beta chains below come from one sample, sequenced in a study of cytomegalovirus exposure and HLA in healthy donors. Assay used: immunoSEQ multiplex PCR; TCRdb lists only in-frame clones, some missing. This table holds around 240,000 clones, about 90% found once. The sequencing input was PBMCs. The receptors stem from a woman between 18 and 30 years old in good health and CMV-seronegative.

This chain uses TRBV2 with TRBJ1-5, with D maybe TRBD1 (5 bases). V lost 2 bases and J 4 bases, leaving 18 bases between the germline ends. Germline loops: CDR1 SNHLY, CDR2 FYNNEI. The CDR3 loop spans 17 amino acids. The CDR3 coding sequence is TGTGCCAGCAGTGAACCCCCGTGGGGCAGGGTAAATCAGCCCCAGCATTTT. Amino acid sequence: CASSEPPWGRVNQPQHF.

The rearrangement links TRBV5-4 to TRBJ2-7; 9 nucleotides match TRBD1. This CDR3 spans 15 amino acids. Losses at the gene ends were 1 base for V and 3 bases for J; bases not matched to a gene: 5. Germline values: CDR1 SGHNT, CDR2 YYREEE (reference sequence). The CDR3 loop reads CASSLLGTGHYEQYV. CDR3 DNA sequence: TGTGCCAGCAGCTTGTTAGGGACAGGGCACTACGAGCAGTACGTC.

This chain links TRBV5-1 with TRBJ1-1, with 7 bases identical to TRBD1. The CDR3 has 15 amino acids. J was trimmed by 2 bases and V by 5 bases; bases with no gene match: 9. CDR1 and CDR2 (germline): SGHRS, YFSETQ. Here the CDR3 DNA reads TGCGCCAGCAGAGCGCCGGGGACAGCAAACACTGAAGCTTTCTTT. Protein product: CASRAPGTANTEAFF.

The chain is built from TRBV6-1 and TRBJ2-3, with D possibly matching TRBD2 (6 bases). The V end was cut by 2 bases, the J end by 4 bases, with 16 bases between. CDR1 and CDR2 (germline): MNHNS, SASEGT. The CDR3 contains 16 residues. CDR3 protein: CASSETFGGSADTQYF. In DNA, the CDR3 is TGTGCCAGCAGTGAAACGTTTGGGGGGTCGGCAGATACGCAGTATTTT.

This chain links TRBV6-1 with TRBJ1-5, with D perhaps matching TRBD1 (5 bases). The CDR3 extends over 15 amino acids. Germline V gene data show CDR1 as MNHNS and CDR2 as SASEGT. V lost 8 bases and J 5 bases, leaving 19 bases between the germline ends. CDR3 residues: CASGKGWPRDQPQHF. The CDR3 DNA reads TGTGCCAGCGGGAAGGGGTGGCCTCGGGATCAGCCCCAGCATTTT.

V and J are TRBV7-2 and TRBJ1-2; unclear D gene. Germline lookup yields CDR1 SGHTA and CDR2 FQGNSA. The CDR3 is 16 amino acids. Trimming took off 4 bases at V and 7 bases at J, with 22 bases between the two ends. CDR3 residues: CASSYELGRPIGGYTF. The DNA for the CDR3 is TGTGCCAGCAGCTATGAACTAGGTCGCCCTATTGGTGGCTACACCTTC.

V and J are TRBV6-1 and TRBJ2-7; possibly TRBD2 for D (6 bases). V lost 6 bases and J 2 bases, leaving 11 bases between the germline ends. In germline, CDR1 is MNHNS, CDR2 SASEGT. CDR3 length: 13 residues. The CDR3 protein is CASSPSETYEQYV. CDR3 bases: TGTGCCAGCAGCCCTAGCGAAACCTACGAGCAGTACGTC.

The V and J genes are TRBV7-6 and TRBJ2-3; TRBD1 might be the D (6 bases). Germline loops: CDR1 SGHVS, CDR2 FNYEAQ. This CDR3 spans 13 amino acids. V lost 5 bases and J 5 bases, leaving 11 bases between the germline ends. Written as DNA, the CDR3 is TGTGCCAGCAGCCCCGGACAGCGAGATACGCAGTATTTT. Translating it yields CASSPGQRDTQYF. The whole variable domain, remainder taken from reference TRBV7-6 and TRBJ2-3, is GAGVSQSPRYKVTKRGQDVALRCDPISGHVSLYWYRQALGQGPEFLTYFNYEAQQDKSGLPNDRFSAERPEGSISTLTIQRTEQRDSAMYRCASSPGQRDTQYFGPGTRLTVL.

This chain uses TRBV28 with TRBJ2-2; TRBD1 aligns across 9 bases. Germline CDR1 reads MDHEN; CDR2 reads SYDVKM. The CDR3 contains 16 residues. V dropped 5 bases and J dropped 7; count of bases not matched to a gene: 11. The CDR3 nucleotides are TGTGCCAGCAGTCCACAGGGGACAGGGTCGGACGGGGAGCTGTTTTTT. This encodes CASSPQGTGSDGELFF.

The chain recombines TRBV4-1 with TRBJ2-1, with TRBD2 identical over 9 bases. Per germline, CDR1 MGHRA and CDR2 YSYEKL. The J segment lost 6 bases and the V segment lost 0 bases, leaving 9 bases of the junction unmatched. The CDR3 runs to 17 residues. CDR3 sequence: CASSQDKASGVINEQFF. CDR3 in DNA: TGCGCCAGCAGCCAAGATAAGGCTAGCGGGGTTATCAATGAGCAGTTCTTC.

The count of this clone is one. V and J are TRBV19 and TRBJ2-1, with 10 nucleotides matching TRBD1. Looked up from germline, CDR1 is LNHDA and CDR2 is SQIVND (reference sequence). Germline trimming cut 9 bases from V and 5 bases from J; bases unmatched to any gene: 7. The CDR3 runs 14 residues. This chain's CDR3 is CASGDRGRNNEQFF. CDR3 in DNA: TGTGCCAGCGGAGACAGGGGGCGAAACAATGAGCAGTTCTTC.

This chain joins TRBV15 and TRBJ2-1; 7 bases are shared with TRBD1. There are 15 residues in the CDR3. V gave up 5 bases and J gave up 4 bases; unmatched junction bases: 8. Germline V gives CDR1 LNHNV, CDR2 YYDKDF (reference sequence). This CDR3 is CATSRRDSLYNEQFF. CDR3 coding DNA: TGTGCCACCAGCCGCCGGGACAGCCTTTACAATGAGCAGTTCTTC.

The chain links TRBV7-2 to TRBJ2-1; D call uncertain. From germline, CDR1 is SGHTA and CDR2 FQGNSA. Between the trimmed V and J ends, which lost 7 bases and 3 bases, there was a span of 10 bases. CDR3 length equals 13 residues. The CDR3 DNA sequence: TGTGCCAGCACCCCTCGGTACTACAATGAGCAGTTCTTC. Amino acids: CASTPRYYNEQFF.

The chain recombines TRBV5-5 with TRBJ1-3; D uncertain. Deletions cut 4 bases from V and 4 bases from J, with 15 bases between. This CDR3 has 15 residues. Germline V gene sequence: CDR1 SGHKS, CDR2 YYEKEE (reference sequence). The CDR3 protein is CASSTGGVTGNTIYF. CDR3 nucleotide sequence: TGTGCCAGCAGCACGGGAGGAGTGACAGGAAACACCATATATTTT. Together with reference TRBV5-5 and TRBJ1-3, the CDR3 gives the full variable domain: DAGVTQSPTHLIKTRGQQVTLRCSPISGHKSVSWYQQVLGQGPQFIFQYYEKEERGRGNFPDRFSARQFPNYSSELNVNALLLGDSALYLCASSTGGVTGNTIYFGEGSWLTVV.